The TCR beta chain described here comes from a study of blood T cell repertoires in COVID-19. Study context: Samples taken during acute and convalescent COVID-19 were collected in the United States, Italy and Spain.

This CDR3 has 15 residues. Germline V lookup: CDR1 SGDLS, CDR2 YYNGEE. V trimming: 2 bases; J trimming: 6 bases; junction bases outside the gene matches: 4. Original handling: Cell counts per sample came from amplifying reference gene primers. Profiled with immunoSEQ multiplex PCR; TCRdb holds only in-frame clones, not every one. V, J and clone size were drawn from that table, and D and trimming were deduced from the DNA. The table includes about 330,000 clones, 88% detected once. Participants were placed into cohorts based on the clinical history they reported. Two consecutive negative NP/OP PCR tests, clearance, or resolved symptoms defined Cohort 3 recovery.

The rearrangement joins TRBV9 to TRBJ2-3; TRBD2 matches 12 bases. The receptor was isolated from a young man who had recovered from COVID-19. Sequencing was performed on PBMCs or T cells enriched from blood (not recorded which). The CDR3 nucleotides are TGTGCCAGCAGCGTCCTAGCGGGGGGGCCGGATACGCAGTATTTT. It encodes CASSVLAGGPDTQYF.